These 6 T cell receptor beta chains came from one sample sequenced in a study of beta chain features in type 1 diabetes. Of the isolated RNA, all was reverse transcribed, and so the sequenced material was expressed TCRB transcripts. Assay used: immunoSEQ multiplex PCR; TCRdb lists only in-frame clones, some missing. The table has about 290,000 clones, approximately 8% seen once. Material: central memory CD4+ T cells from blood. These TCRs come from a young woman in good health.

The rearrangement uses TRBV5-1 and TRBJ2-3; D unresolved. CDR3 size: 15 residues. Trimming cost V 4 bases and J 0 bases, with 12 bases left between them. The germline V gene encodes CDR1 SGHRS and CDR2 YFSETQ. The CDR3 reads CASSTGRLSTDTQYF. CDR3 nucleotide sequence: TGCGCCAGCAGCACCGGACGGCTTAGCACAGATACGCAGTATTTT.

The sample holds many counts of this clone. The V gene is TRBV4-1, the J gene TRBJ2-1; the match to TRBD1 covers 7 bases. V lost 3 bases to trimming and J lost 0 bases; unmatched junction nucleotides: 8. The CDR3 extends over 17 amino acids. Germline CDR1 and CDR2: MGHRA and YSYEKL. The CDR3 nucleotides read TGCGCCAGCAGCCACGGGAAGGGGGCGAGCTCCTACAATGAGCAGTTCTTC. Translated: CASSHGKGASSYNEQFF.

The gene calls are TRBV29-1 and TRBJ2-7; D may be TRBD1 (7 bases). The CDR3 length is 13 residues. With 5 bases removed from V and 6 bases from J, the gap between germline ends came to 17 bases. Germline CDR1 reads SQVTM; CDR2 reads ANQGSEA. For the CDR3, the DNA is TGCAGCGTTCGTGGCAGGGGGGACGGCGAGCAGTACTTC. This codes for CSVRGRGDGEQYF.

This clone was observed a handful of times. V is TRBV28 and J is TRBJ1-6; TRBD1 matches at 9 bases. CDR3 length: 16 amino acids. The germline CDR1 and CDR2 sequences are MDHEN and SYDVKM. V was pared by 6 bases and J by 9 bases, with 12 bases of the junction left unmatched. This CDR3 reads CASSPAPGTGSSPLHF. The CDR3 coding sequence is TGTGCCAGCAGCCCTGCCCCCGGGACAGGGAGTTCACCCCTCCACTTT.

The V and J genes are TRBV7-2 and TRBJ1-1, with D unclear. V was trimmed by 5 bases and J by 1 base, leaving 11 bases between them. This CDR3 spans 14 amino acids. The germline V gene has CDR1 SGHTA and CDR2 FQGNSA. The CDR3 nucleotides read TGTGCCAGCAGCCTCTATGAGGGGAACACTGAAGCTTTCTTT. It yields the protein CASSLYEGNTEAFF.

The chain is built from TRBV6-6 and TRBJ2-2, with 8 bases that match TRBD2. Germline V CDR1 and CDR2: MNHNY, SVGAGI (reference sequence). CDR3 length: 14 amino acids. Unmatched junction bases numbered 5, after V lost 6 bases and J lost 5 bases. CDR3 residues: CASRHSGDTGELFF. The CDR3 region has the DNA TGTGCCAGCAGACATAGCGGGGATACCGGGGAGCTGTTTTTT.